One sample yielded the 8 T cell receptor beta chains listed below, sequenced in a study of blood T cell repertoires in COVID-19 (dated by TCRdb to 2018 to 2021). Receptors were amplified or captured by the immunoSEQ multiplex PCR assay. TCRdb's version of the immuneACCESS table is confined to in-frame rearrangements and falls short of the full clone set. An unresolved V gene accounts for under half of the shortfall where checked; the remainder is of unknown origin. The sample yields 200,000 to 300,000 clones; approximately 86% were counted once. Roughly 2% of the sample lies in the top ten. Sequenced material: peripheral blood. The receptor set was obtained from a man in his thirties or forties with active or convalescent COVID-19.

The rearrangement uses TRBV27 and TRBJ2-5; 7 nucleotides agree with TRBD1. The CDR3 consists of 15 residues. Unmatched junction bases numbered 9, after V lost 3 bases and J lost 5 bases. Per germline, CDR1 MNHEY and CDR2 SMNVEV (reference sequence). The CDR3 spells CASSFSYRDSETQYF. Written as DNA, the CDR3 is TGTGCCAGCAGTTTTTCCTACCGGGACAGTGAGACCCAGTACTTC.

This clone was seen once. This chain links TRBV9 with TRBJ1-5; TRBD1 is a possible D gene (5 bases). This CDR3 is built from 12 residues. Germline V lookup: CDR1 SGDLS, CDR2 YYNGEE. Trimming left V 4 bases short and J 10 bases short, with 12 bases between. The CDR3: CASSTPGGPQHF. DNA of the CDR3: TGTGCCAGCAGCACCCCGGGGGGTCCCCAGCATTTT.

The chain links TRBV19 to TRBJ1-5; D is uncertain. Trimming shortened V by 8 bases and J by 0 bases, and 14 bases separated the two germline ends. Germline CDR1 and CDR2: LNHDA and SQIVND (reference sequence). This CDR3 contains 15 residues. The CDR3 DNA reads TGTGCCAGTCGAGAGAGGGTATATAGCAATCAGCCCCAGCATTTT. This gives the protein CASRERVYSNQPQHF. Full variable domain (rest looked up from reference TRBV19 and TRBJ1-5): DGGITQSPKYLFRKEGQNVTLSCEQNLNHDAMYWYRQDPGQGLRLIYYSQIVNDFQKGDIAEGYSVSREKKESFPLTVTSAQKNPTAFYLCASRERVYSNQPQHFGDGTRLSIL.

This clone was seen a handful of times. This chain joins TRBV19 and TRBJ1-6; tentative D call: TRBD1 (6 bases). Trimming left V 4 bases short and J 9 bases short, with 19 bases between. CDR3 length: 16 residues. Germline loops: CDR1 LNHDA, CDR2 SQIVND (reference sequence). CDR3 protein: CASSSEGGFVASPLHF. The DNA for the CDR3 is TGTGCCAGTAGTAGCGAGGGGGGGTTCGTCGCTTCACCCCTCCACTTT.

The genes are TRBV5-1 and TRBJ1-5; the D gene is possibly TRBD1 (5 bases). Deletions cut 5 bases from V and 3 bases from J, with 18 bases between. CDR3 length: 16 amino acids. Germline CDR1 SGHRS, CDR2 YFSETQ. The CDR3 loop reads CASRKKITGYNQPQHF. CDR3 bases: TGCGCCAGCAGAAAAAAAATAACAGGTTACAATCAGCCCCAGCATTTT.

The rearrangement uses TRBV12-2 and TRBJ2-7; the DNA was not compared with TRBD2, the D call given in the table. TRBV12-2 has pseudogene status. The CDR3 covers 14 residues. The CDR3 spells CASRISGGVQEQYF. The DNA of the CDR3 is TGTGCAAGTCGCATAAGCGGGGGGGTTCAGGAGCAGTACTTC.

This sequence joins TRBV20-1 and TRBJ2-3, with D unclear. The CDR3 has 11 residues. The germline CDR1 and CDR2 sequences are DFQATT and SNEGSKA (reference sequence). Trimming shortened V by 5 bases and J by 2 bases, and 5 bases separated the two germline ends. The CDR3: CSAFLTDTQYF. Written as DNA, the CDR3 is TGCAGTGCTTTTCTCACAGATACGCAGTATTTT.

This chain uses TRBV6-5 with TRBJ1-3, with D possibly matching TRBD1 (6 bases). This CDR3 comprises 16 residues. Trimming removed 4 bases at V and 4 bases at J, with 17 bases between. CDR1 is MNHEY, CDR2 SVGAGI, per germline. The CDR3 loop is CASSFLLTGSGNTIYF. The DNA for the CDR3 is TGTGCCAGCAGTTTCCTCCTCACAGGGTCAGGAAACACCATATATTTT.